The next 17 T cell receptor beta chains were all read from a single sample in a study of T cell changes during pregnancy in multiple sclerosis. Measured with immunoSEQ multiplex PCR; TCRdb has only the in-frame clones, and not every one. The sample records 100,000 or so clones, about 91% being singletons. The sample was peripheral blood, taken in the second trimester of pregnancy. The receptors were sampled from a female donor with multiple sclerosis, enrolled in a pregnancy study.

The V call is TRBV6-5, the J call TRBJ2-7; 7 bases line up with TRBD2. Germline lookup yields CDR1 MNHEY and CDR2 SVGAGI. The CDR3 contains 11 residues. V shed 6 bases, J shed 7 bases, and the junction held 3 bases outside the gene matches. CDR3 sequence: CASRREGEQYF. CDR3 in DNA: TGTGCCAGCAGGAGGGAGGGGGAGCAGTACTTC.

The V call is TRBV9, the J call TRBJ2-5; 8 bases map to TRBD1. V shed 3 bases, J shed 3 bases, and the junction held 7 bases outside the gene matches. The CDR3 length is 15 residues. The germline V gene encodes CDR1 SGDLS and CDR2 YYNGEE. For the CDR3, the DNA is TGTGCCAGCAGCGCCTCCGGGACAGGAAAAGAGACCCAGTACTTC. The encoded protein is CASSASGTGKETQYF.

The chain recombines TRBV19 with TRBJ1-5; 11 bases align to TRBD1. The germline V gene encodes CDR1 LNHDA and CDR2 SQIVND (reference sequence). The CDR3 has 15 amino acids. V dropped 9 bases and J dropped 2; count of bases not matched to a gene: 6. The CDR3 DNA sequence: TGTGCCAGCCAGCCGGGACAGGGGGGCAATCAGCCCCAGCATTTT. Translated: CASQPGQGGNQPQHF.

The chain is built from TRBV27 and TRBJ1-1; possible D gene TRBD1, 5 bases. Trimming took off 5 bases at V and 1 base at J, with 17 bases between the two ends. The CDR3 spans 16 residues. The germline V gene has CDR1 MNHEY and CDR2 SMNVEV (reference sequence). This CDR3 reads CASSESLGVRNTEAFF. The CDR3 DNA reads TGTGCCAGCAGTGAATCATTAGGGGTGCGGAACACTGAAGCTTTCTTT.

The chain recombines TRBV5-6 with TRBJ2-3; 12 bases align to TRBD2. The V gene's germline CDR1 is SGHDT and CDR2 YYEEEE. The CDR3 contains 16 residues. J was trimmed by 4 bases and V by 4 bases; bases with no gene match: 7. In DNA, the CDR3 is TGTGCCAGCAGCCCGCTGACTAGCGGGAGCCCAGATACGCAGTATTTT. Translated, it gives CASSPLTSGSPDTQYF.

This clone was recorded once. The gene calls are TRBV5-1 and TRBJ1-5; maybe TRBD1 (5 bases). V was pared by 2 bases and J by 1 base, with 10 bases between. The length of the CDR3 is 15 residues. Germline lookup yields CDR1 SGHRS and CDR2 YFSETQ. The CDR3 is CASSFDGASNQPQHF. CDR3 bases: TGCGCCAGCAGCTTCGATGGGGCCAGCAATCAGCCCCAGCATTTT.

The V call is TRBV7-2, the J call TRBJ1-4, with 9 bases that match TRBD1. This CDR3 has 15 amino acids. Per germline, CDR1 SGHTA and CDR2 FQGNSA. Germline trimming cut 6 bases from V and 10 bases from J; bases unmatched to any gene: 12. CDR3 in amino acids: CASRRWTGVGGKLFF. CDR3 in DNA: TGTGCCAGCAGGCGATGGACAGGGGTTGGGGGAAAACTGTTTTTT.

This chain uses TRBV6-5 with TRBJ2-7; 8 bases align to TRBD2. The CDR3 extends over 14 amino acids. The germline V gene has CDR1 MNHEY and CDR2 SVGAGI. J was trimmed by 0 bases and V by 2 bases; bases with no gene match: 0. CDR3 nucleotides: TGTGCCAGCAGTTACGGGACTAGCTCCTACGAGCAGTACTTC. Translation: CASSYGTSSYEQYF.

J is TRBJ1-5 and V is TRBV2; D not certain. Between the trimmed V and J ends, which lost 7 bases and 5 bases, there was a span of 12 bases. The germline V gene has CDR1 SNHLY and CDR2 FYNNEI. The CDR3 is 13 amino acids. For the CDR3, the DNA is TGTGCCAGCAAACCCTGGCGGGATCAGCCCCAGCATTTT. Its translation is CASKPWRDQPQHF.

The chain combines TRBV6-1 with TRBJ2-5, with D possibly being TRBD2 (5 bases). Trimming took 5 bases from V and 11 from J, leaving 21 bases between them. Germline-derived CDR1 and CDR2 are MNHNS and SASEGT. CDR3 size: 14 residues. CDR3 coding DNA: TGTGCCAGCAGTCTGGACGGACTCTACGCTCAGCAGTACTTC. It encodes CASSLDGLYAQQYF.

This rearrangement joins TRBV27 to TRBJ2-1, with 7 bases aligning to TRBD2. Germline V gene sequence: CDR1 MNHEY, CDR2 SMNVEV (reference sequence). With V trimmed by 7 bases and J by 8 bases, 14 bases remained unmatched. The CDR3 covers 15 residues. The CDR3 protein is CASTLGGRAGDEQFF. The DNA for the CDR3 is TGTGCCAGCACCCTCGGGGGGAGGGCCGGGGATGAGCAGTTCTTC.

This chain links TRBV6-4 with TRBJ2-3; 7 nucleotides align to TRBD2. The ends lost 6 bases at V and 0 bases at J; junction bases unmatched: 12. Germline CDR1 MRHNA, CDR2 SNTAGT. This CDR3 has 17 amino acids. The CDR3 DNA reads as TGTGCCAGCAGCCCGTTTGGTAGCGGGCGAAGCACAGATACGCAGTATTTT. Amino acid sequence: CASSPFGSGRSTDTQYF.

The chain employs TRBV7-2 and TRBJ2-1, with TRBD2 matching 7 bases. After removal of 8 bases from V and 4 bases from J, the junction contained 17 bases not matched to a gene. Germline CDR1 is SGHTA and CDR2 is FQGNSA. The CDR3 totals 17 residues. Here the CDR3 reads CASSPQGAGFRYNEQFF. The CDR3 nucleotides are TGTGCCAGCTCCCCGCAGGGAGCGGGATTTCGGTACAATGAGCAGTTCTTC.

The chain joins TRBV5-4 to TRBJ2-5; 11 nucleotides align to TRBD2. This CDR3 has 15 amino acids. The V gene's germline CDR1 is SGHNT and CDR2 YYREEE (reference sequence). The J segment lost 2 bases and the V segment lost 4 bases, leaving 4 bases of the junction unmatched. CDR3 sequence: CASSLGLAEQETQYF. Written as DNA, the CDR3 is TGTGCCAGCAGCCTGGGACTAGCGGAACAAGAGACCCAGTACTTC.

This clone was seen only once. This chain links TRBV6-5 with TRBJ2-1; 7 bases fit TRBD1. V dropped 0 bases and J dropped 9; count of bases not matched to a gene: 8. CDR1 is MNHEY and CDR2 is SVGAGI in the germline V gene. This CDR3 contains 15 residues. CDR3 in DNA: TGTGCCAGCAGTTACTCGGAAAGGGGGCGCGGTGAGCAGTTCTTC. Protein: CASSYSERGRGEQFF.

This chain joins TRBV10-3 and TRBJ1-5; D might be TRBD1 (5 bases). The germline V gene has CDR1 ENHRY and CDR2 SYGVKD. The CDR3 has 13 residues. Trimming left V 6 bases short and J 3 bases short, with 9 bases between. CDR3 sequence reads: CAIRQGFNQPQHF. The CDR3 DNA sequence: TGTGCCATCAGGCAGGGATTCAATCAGCCCCAGCATTTT.

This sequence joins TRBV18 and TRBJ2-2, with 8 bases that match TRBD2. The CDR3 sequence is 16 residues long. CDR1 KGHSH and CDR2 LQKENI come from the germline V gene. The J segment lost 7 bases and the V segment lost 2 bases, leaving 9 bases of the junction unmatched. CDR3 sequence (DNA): TGTGCCAGCTCACCAAAGTTTAGCGGGACGAACGGGGAGCTGTTTTTT. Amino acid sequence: CASSPKFSGTNGELFF.